A selection of T cell receptor beta chains follows, all from one sample in a study of human T cells and chemical hapten exposure. TCRdb reprocessed the RACE reads with MiXCR, giving one entry per CDR3 protein. The sample records more than 300,000 distinct CDR3 sequences, 4.5% to 5.5% being singletons. Specimen: whole blood, collected in connection with sensitization to the hapten diphenylcyclopropenone (DPC). The source is a young woman with alopecia areata. Some clones in this sample may be carry-over from other donors' samples. The CDR3 runs from the conserved cysteine through the conserved F or W. D genes are given only for firm matches. Some rows mark clone size as missing; the rest say once, few, many or name a class of expanded clone.

many | TRBJ2-1 | TRBV3-1 | TRBD2 | TGTGCCAGCAGCCAAGTCGGGGGGGAGGCCATCTACAATGAGCAGTTCTTC | CASSQVGGEAIYNEQFF
few | TRBJ2-1 | TRBV29-1 | NA | TGCAGCGTCGTCCGGGAGTCCTTGTACAATGAGCAGTTCTTC | CSVVRESLYNEQFF
NA | TRBJ2-7 | TRBV28 | TRBD1 | TGTGCCAGCAGCCCCGGGACAGGGGGCCACTACGAGCAGTACTTC | CASSPGTGGHYEQYF
many | TRBJ2-1 | TRBV6-2/TRBV6-3 | TRBD1 | TGTGCCAGCAGGCGGGGACAGGGGGGAAATGAGCAGTTCTTC | CASRRGQGGNEQFF
NA | TRBJ2-1 | TRBV14 | NA | TGTGCCAGCAGCCAGAAACTCAGTGATGAGCAGTTCTTC | CASSQKLSDEQFF
many | TRBJ1-1 | TRBV7-3 | NA | TGTGCCAGCAGCTTAACAACTACAGGGTCGGAAGCTTTCTTT | CASSLTTTGSEAFF
NA | TRBJ2-2 | TRBV25-1 | TRBD1 | TGTGCCAGCAGTGATGAAGGACAGGGACAGCTGTTTTTT | CASSDEGQGQLFF
NA | TRBJ1-2 | TRBV19 | NA | TGTGCCAGTAGCCCGACCCCACAGGGAACAGCTAACTATGGCTACACCTTC | CASSPTPQGTANYGYTF
many | TRBJ2-1 | TRBV5-6 | NA | TGTGCCAGCAGCTTGGAGGAGGGGGGGCCTCCCTACAATGAGCAGTTCTTC | CASSLEEGGPPYNEQFF
NA | TRBJ2-7 | TRBV7-9 | TRBD1 | TGTGCCAGCAGCTTAGCCCCGACAGGGGACCGCGAGCAGTACTTC | CASSLAPTGDREQYF
few | TRBJ2-7 | TRBV20-1 | TRBD2 | TGCAGTGCGAACGTCCCCGCGGGGGGTTCCTACGAGCAGTACTTC | CSANVPAGGSYEQYF
few | TRBJ1-6 | TRBV7-2 | TRBD1 | TGTGCCAGCAGCTTACGGCGACAGGGGAGATCCTATAATTCACCCCTCCACTTT | CASSLRRQGRSYNSPLHF
many | TRBJ1-5 | TRBV4-2 | NA | TGTGCCAGCAGCCAAGATGGGGGCCCCATGGGCAATCAGCCCCAGCATTTT | CASSQDGGPMGNQPQHF
NA | TRBJ1-6 | TRBV11-2 | NA | TGTGCCAGCAGCTTAGTCCTGGGGGAGGGGAGATTAAGAAATTCACCCCTCCACTTT | CASSLVLGEGRLRNSPLHF
few | TRBJ1-1 | TRBV21-1 | NA | TGTGCCAGCAGCCCTCGAGGTAGGGGGCCTGAAGCTTTCTTT | CASSPRGRGPEAFF
few | TRBJ1-5 | TRBV15 | NA | TGTGCCACCAGCAGAGAGACGGGCCCAGGGCCCCAGCATTTT | CATSRETGPGPQHF
NA | TRBJ1-3 | TRBV7-9 | NA | TGTGCCAGCAGCCGGCGGGGCCCCTCTGGAAACACCATATATTTT | CASSRRGPSGNTIYF
few | TRBJ2-5 | TRBV5-4 | NA | TGTGCCAGCAGCCCCCGGGACGAAAGCAAAGAGACCCAGTACTTC | CASSPRDESKETQYF
few | TRBJ2-4 | TRBV29-1 | NA | TGCAGCGGCGGGGAAGGCAAAAACATTCAGTACTTC | CSGGEGKNIQYF
few | TRBJ2-3 | TRBV28 | NA | TGTGCCAGCAGCCGAGGGATTAGTGGCGAAGATACGCAGTATTTT | CASSRGISGEDTQYF
few | TRBJ2-7 | TRBV20-1 | NA | TGCAGCCTAAGGGGCAGGGGCAGAAGCGAGCAGTACTTC | CSLRGRGRSEQYF
many | TRBJ2-5 | TRBV6-5 | NA | TGTGCCAGCAGTTACTCCGGGAGCCAAGAGACCCAGTACTTC | CASSYSGSQETQYF
NA | TRBJ2-7 | TRBV6-5 | TRBD1 | TGTGCCAGCAGTTACCGTTTCGGGACAGCCGATTCCTACGAGCAGTACTTC | CASSYRFGTADSYEQYF
few | TRBJ1-4 | TRBV10-3 | NA | TGTGCCACCGCGGTGGAGCGGGCTAATGAAAAACTGTTTTTT | CATAVERANEKLFF
many | TRBJ1-5 | TRBV9 | NA | TGTGCCAGCAGCGCCTCATTGACACCCCAAGGAGGTCAGCCCCAGCATTTT | CASSASLTPQGGQPQHF
many | TRBJ2-1 | TRBV6-4 | TRBD2 | TGTGCCAGTGCCCCTAGCGGGGGAGCGATCCATGAGCAGTTCTTC | CASAPSGGAIHEQFF
many | TRBJ1-2 | TRBV25-1 | TRBD1 | TGTGCCAGCAGGGAAACAGGGGGCGGATATGGCTACACCTTC | CASRETGGGYGYTF
many | TRBJ1-1 | TRBV14 | NA | TGTGCCAGCAGCCAAAGGGCAAGAAGAGCTTTCTTT | CASSQRARRAFF
few | TRBJ1-1 | TRBV12-5 | NA | TGTGCTAGTGGTTTAAAGGTGACCTCTGTGAACACTGAAGCTTTCTTT | CASGLKVTSVNTEAFF
many | TRBJ1-6 | TRBV6-5 | NA | TGTGCCAGCAGTTCCCAGGGACCTATTGGGTCACCCCTCCACTTT | CASSSQGPIGSPLHF
few | TRBJ2-7 | TRBV6-5 | TRBD2 | TGTGCCAGCAGTTACTCTGCTAGCGGGGGGCCCAAATCCCTCTACGAGCAGTACTTC | CASSYSASGGPKSLYEQYF
NA | TRBJ2-1 | TRBV12-3/TRBV12-4 | TRBD2 | TGTGCCAGCATATATAGCGGGGGGGCCTACCCCTCCTACAATGAGCAGTTCTTC | CASIYSGGAYPSYNEQFF
many | TRBJ1-2 | TRBV25-1 | NA | TGTGCCAGCAGTGAATATGGGGTACACCATGGCTACACCTTC | CASSEYGVHHGYTF
few | TRBJ1-1 | TRBV18 | TRBD1 | TGTGCCAGCTCATCTGGACAGGGGGCCTTGAACACTGAAGCTTTCTTT | CASSSGQGALNTEAFF